This T cell receptor beta chain was profiled in a study of graft-versus-host responses after intestinal transplantation. In regard to this clone: As yet, its antigen is unknown.

V lost 0 bases to trimming and J lost 7 bases, with 16 bases between them. CDR1 is SGHRS, CDR2 YFSETQ, per germline. The CDR3 has 15 amino acids. Profiled with immunoSEQ multiplex PCR; TCRdb holds only in-frame clones, not every one. The data contain nearly 90,000 clones, roughly 87% of them singletons. The chain combines TRBV5-1 with TRBJ2-5; perhaps D is TRBD1 or TRBD2 (5 bases each). Here the sequenced sample was unstimulated CD8+ T cells sorted from spleen or lymph node cells, taken before intestinal transplant. The TCR sequence derives from a human donor who received an intestinal transplant. CDR3 loop: CASSLAGQDPRTQYF. As DNA, the CDR3 is TGCGCCAGCAGCTTGGCGGGGCAGGACCCCAGGACCCAGTACTTC.